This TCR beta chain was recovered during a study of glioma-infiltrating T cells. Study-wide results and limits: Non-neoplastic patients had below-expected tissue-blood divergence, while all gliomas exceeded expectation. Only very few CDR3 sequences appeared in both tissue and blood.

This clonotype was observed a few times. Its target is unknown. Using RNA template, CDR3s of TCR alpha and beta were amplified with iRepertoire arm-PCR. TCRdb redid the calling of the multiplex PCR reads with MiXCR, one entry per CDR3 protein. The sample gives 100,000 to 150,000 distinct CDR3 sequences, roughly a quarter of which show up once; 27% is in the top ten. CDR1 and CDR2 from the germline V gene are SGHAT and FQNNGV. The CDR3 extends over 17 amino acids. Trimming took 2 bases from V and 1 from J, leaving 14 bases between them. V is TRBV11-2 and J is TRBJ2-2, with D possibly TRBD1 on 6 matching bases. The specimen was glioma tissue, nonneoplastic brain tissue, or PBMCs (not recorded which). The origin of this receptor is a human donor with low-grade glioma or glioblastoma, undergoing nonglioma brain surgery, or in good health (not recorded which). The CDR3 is CASSLNWGTLNTGELFF. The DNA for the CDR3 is TGTGCCAGCAGCTTAAATTGGGGGACACTGAACACCGGGGAGCTGTTTTTT. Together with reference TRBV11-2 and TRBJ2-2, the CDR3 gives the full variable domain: EAGVAQSPRYKIIEKRQSVAFWCNPISGHATLYWYQQILGQGPKLLIQFQNNGVVDDSQLPKDRFSAERLKGVDSTLKIQPAKLEDSAVYLCASSLNWGTLNTGELFFGEGSRLTVL.